Included here is one TCR beta chain sequence, with context. These data are taken from a study of technical replicates of blood from a few donors. The protocol was immunoSEQ multiplex PCR, while the TCRdb copy is restricted to in-frame clones and leaves out a portion. The sample consists of approximately 58,000 clones, 75% to 90% of them appearing once. The CDR3 has 13 residues. Germline V gives CDR1 MGHRA, CDR2 YSYEKL. V was cut by 3 bases and J by 6 bases, with 9 bases left in between. This clonotype was obtained from a human donor in good health. Some clones in this sample may be carry-over from other donors' samples. Sequenced: PBMCs. V gene TRBV4-1 combines with J gene TRBJ2-1; no reliable D call. The CDR3 region is CASSHPGVNEQFF. The CDR3 DNA reads TGCGCCAGCAGCCACCCCGGTGTCAATGAGCAGTTCTTC.